This passage covers 26 T cell receptor beta chains from one sample sequenced in a study of blood T cell repertoires in COVID-19. The method was immunoSEQ multiplex PCR; TCRdb's version includes in-frame clones alone and lacks a portion of them. The table lists approximately 140,000 clones, around 82% of them singletons. Material: PBMCs or T cells enriched from blood (not recorded which). These receptors came from a man aged 45-65 years in a cohort exposed to, infected with or recovered from COVID-19 (not recorded which).

V is TRBV2 and J is TRBJ1-2; D may be TRBD1 (5 bases). The germline gives CDR1 SNHLY, CDR2 FYNNEI. The V end was cut by 7 bases, the J end by 0 bases, with 15 bases between. There are 15 residues in the CDR3. CDR3 DNA sequence: TGTGCCAGCAATCGACAGAATACTCCTAACTATGGCTACACCTTC. This gives the protein CASNRQNTPNYGYTF.

This clone came up once. The CDR3 DNA reads TGTGCCAGCACGTGGGCGGACAAGTCCTACGAGCAGTACTTC. This gives the protein CASTWADKSYEQYF. The chain employs TRBV2 and TRBJ2-7, with D perhaps TRBD1 (5 bases). CDR3 length: 14 amino acids. CDR1 and CDR2 from the germline V gene are SNHLY and FYNNEI. Deletions cut 7 bases from V and 1 base from J, with 14 bases between.

This sequence joins TRBV27 and TRBJ2-7; TRBD2 matches at 15 bases. CDR1 and CDR2 from the germline V gene are MNHEY and SMNVEV (reference sequence). The V and J ends lost 6 bases and 0 bases, in that order; junction bases with no gene match: 9. This CDR3 has 18 residues. The CDR3 here is CASRPTGTSGRYSYEQYF. Written as DNA, the CDR3 is TGTGCCAGCAGGCCAACCGGGACTAGCGGGAGGTACTCCTACGAGCAGTACTTC.

The chain combines TRBV30 with TRBJ1-1; TRBD1 might be the D (5 bases). Germline V gene lookup returns CDR1 GTSNPN and CDR2 SVGIG (reference sequence). CDR3 length: 13 residues. The germline V and J ends were trimmed by 4 bases and 5 bases, with 14 bases remaining between them. The CDR3 is CAWMGGTVTEAFF. Here the CDR3 DNA reads TGTGCCTGGATGGGGGGAACGGTAACTGAAGCTTTCTTT.

V and J are TRBV4-3 and TRBJ2-1, with 13 bases aligning to TRBD2. Germline trimming cut 8 bases from V and 6 bases from J; bases unmatched to any gene: 13. The germline CDR1 and CDR2 sequences are LGHNA and YSLEER. This CDR3 contains 17 residues. CDR3 DNA: TGCGCCAGCCGACAGGGCATGACTAGCGGGGGGAGCAATGAGCAGTTCTTC. It encodes CASRQGMTSGGSNEQFF.

The gene calls are TRBV3-1 (or the pseudogene TRBV3-2) and TRBJ2-3; D possibly corresponds to TRBD2 (6 bases). Germline values: CDR1 LGHDT, CDR2 YNNKEL (reference sequence). The V end lost 0 bases, the J end lost 11 bases, and 18 bases lay between the germline ends. This CDR3 spans 15 amino acids. The CDR3 DNA reads TGTGCCAGCAGCCAAGACCCGCTAGGAGGGCTCGGGCAGTATTTT. Amino acid sequence: CASSQDPLGGLGQYF.

The CDR3 is CASSLSGFYEQYF. The CDR3 nucleotides are TGTGCCAGCAGCTTAAGCGGCTTCTACGAGCAGTACTTC. The chain joins TRBV11-2 to TRBJ2-7; D is possibly TRBD2 (5 bases). This CDR3 has 13 residues. The V end lost 2 bases, the J end lost 3 bases, and 8 bases lay between the germline ends. The V gene's germline CDR1 is SGHAT and CDR2 FQNNGV.

The chain couples TRBV27 to TRBJ1-6, with a tentative D call TRBD1 (5 bases). The CDR3 is 13 amino acids. Germline-derived CDR1 and CDR2 are MNHEY and SMNVEV (reference sequence). V was clipped by 6 bases and J by 10 bases, with 13 bases between them. CDR3 sequence: CASRWGVNSPLHF. In nucleotides, the CDR3 is TGTGCCAGCAGATGGGGCGTCAACTCACCCCTCCACTTT.

Points on this clone: The junction shows a germline mismatch at one end, possibly a read error. V is TRBV19 and J is TRBJ1-1; the match to TRBD1 covers 7 bases. Germline V gene sequence: CDR1 LNHDA, CDR2 SQIVND (reference sequence). The length of the CDR3 is 12 residues. In DNA form, the CDR3 reads TGTGCCAGTAAACAGGGGAACGCTGAAGCTTTCTTT. It yields the protein CASKQGNAEAFF.

The chain joins TRBV18 to TRBJ1-2; 7 nucleotides line up with TRBD1. Trimming at V came to 6 bases and at J to 2 bases, leaving 6 bases not matched to a gene. The CDR3 loop spans 14 amino acids. Germline V gene sequence: CDR1 KGHSH, CDR2 LQKENI. The CDR3 here is CASSRQGLNYGYTF. The CDR3 coding sequence is TGTGCCAGCTCCCGACAGGGACTCAACTATGGCTACACCTTC.

The chain combines TRBV5-4 with TRBJ1-4, with D possibly matching TRBD1 (6 bases). Germline values: CDR1 SGHNT, CDR2 YYREEE (reference sequence). V shed 0 bases and J shed 7 bases, with 19 bases lying between them. The CDR3 sequence is 17 residues long. The CDR3 is CASSLGGTRFSGEKLFF. CDR3 sequence (DNA): TGTGCCAGCAGCTTGGGAGGGACACGTTTCTCGGGTGAAAAACTGTTTTTT. Full variable domain (outside the CDR3, taken from reference TRBV5-4 and TRBJ1-4): ETGVTQSPTHLIKTRGQQVTLRCSSQSGHNTVSWYQQALGQGPQFIFQYYREEENGRGNFPPRFSGLQFPNYSSELNVNALELDDSALYLCASSLGGTRFSGEKLFFGSGTQLSVL.

Turning to this clone: The germline gene is not matched at one end of the junction; a read error may be the cause. The rearrangement joins TRBV10-2 to TRBJ2-7; no clear D gene. Germline V lookup: CDR1 WSHSY, CDR2 SAAADI. The CDR3 loop spans 12 amino acids. The CDR3 region has the DNA TGCGCCAGCAGCGCCGGTGTGAGCCGAACTAACTTC. Encoded protein: CASSAGVSRTNF.

J is TRBJ2-2 and V is TRBV5-1; D call uncertain. Per germline, CDR1 SGHRS and CDR2 YFSETQ. The V and J ends lost 5 bases and 0 bases respectively, with 8 bases between them. The CDR3 runs to 14 residues. CDR3 DNA: TGCGCCAGCAGTCCCCTTTCGAACACCGGGGAGCTGTTTTTT. It translates to CASSPLSNTGELFF.

The sample holds one count of this clone. The gene calls are TRBV16 and TRBJ1-6, with 10 bases aligning to TRBD1. Germline loops: CDR1 KGHSY, CDR2 FQNENV. With V trimmed by 6 bases and J by 10 bases, 12 bases remained unmatched. There are 16 residues in the CDR3. CDR3 in amino acids: CASRLGTGASGSPLHF. DNA of the CDR3: TGTGCCAGCAGACTCGGGACAGGGGCCAGCGGATCACCCCTCCACTTT.

The gene calls are TRBV12-3 or TRBV12-4 and TRBJ1-1; D ambiguous. Trimming removed 7 bases from V and 1 base from J, with 10 bases in between. The CDR3 loop spans 13 amino acids. In DNA, the CDR3 is TGTGCCAGCATTCAGACAACGAACACTGAAGCTTTCTTT. Amino acids: CASIQTTNTEAFF.

The V call is TRBV5-1, the J call TRBJ2-5; D might be TRBD1 (6 bases). This CDR3 contains 15 residues. Germline CDR1 and CDR2: SGHRS and YFSETQ. Trimming removed 3 bases at V and 1 base at J, with 13 bases between. CDR3: CASSSQGQPQETQYF. DNA for the CDR3: TGCGCCAGCAGCTCCCAAGGACAGCCCCAAGAGACCCAGTACTTC.

The chain has TRBV19 and TRBJ2-4; D possibly corresponds to TRBD1 (6 bases). CDR3 size: 14 residues. Germline V lookup: CDR1 LNHDA, CDR2 SQIVND (reference sequence). Trimming left V 3 bases short and J 10 bases short, with 16 bases between. The CDR3 DNA follows: TGTGCCAGTAGTATCGGACAGACGCCGGGGATTCAGTACTTC. This translates into CASSIGQTPGIQYF.

The genes are TRBV29-1 and TRBJ1-2, with 7 bases identical to TRBD1. Germline V gives CDR1 SQVTM, CDR2 ANQGSEA. V lost 4 bases, J lost 4 bases, and 6 bases stayed unmatched. The CDR3 has 13 residues. CDR3: CSVGQGEGYGYTF. CDR3 sequence (DNA): TGCAGCGTTGGACAGGGTGAGGGCTATGGCTACACCTTC.

The gene calls are TRBV2 and TRBJ2-1, with 7 bases fitting TRBD1. CDR3 length: 12 residues. After removal of 4 bases from V and 7 bases from J, the junction contained 1 base not matched to a gene. Germline V gene data show CDR1 as SNHLY and CDR2 as FYNNEI. CDR3 amino acids: CASSGQGNEQFF. The CDR3 nucleotides read TGTGCCAGCAGTGGACAGGGTAATGAGCAGTTCTTC.

V is TRBV6-5 and J is TRBJ2-5; possibly TRBD1 for D (5 bases). CDR1 and CDR2 (germline): MNHEY, SVGAGI. V was clipped by 9 bases and J by 5 bases, with 13 bases between them. This CDR3 is 12 amino acids long. CDR3 DNA: TGTGCCAGTCTCCAGGGTTTGGAGACCCAGTACTTC. This encodes CASLQGLETQYF.

J is TRBJ2-7 and V is TRBV19; 12 nucleotides match TRBD1. Germline CDR1 is LNHDA and CDR2 is SQIVND (reference sequence). The CDR3 is 14 amino acids. Germline trimming cut 8 bases from V and 5 bases from J; bases unmatched to any gene: 7. The CDR3 spells CASGGQGAANEQYF. CDR3 bases: TGTGCCAGTGGGGGACAGGGGGCGGCCAACGAGCAGTACTTC.

CDR3 DNA sequence: TGTGCCAGCAGCGTAGAGGGGACTGGAAACACCATATATTTT. Encoded protein: CASSVEGTGNTIYF. The V and J genes are TRBV9 and TRBJ1-3; TRBD1 might be the D (5 bases). Trimming pared 0 bases from V and 2 bases from J, leaving 6 bases between. This CDR3 spans 14 amino acids. Germline lookup yields CDR1 SGDLS and CDR2 YYNGEE.

The chain uses TRBV2 and TRBJ2-6, with D unresolved. Germline lookup yields CDR1 SNHLY and CDR2 FYNNEI. The V gene lost 6 bases and the J gene lost 0 bases, with 9 bases spanning the gap. CDR3 length equals 15 residues. DNA for the CDR3: TGTGCCAGCAGAGCCGAAAGCTCTGGGGCCAACGTCCTGACTTTC. It specifies CASRAESSGANVLTF.

This clone was seen only once. This sequence joins TRBV6-1 and TRBJ2-7, with 7 bases lining up with TRBD1. This CDR3 comprises 16 residues. The germline V gene encodes CDR1 MNHNS and CDR2 SASEGT. Losses at the gene ends were 4 bases for V and 7 bases for J; bases not matched to a gene: 16. CDR3 DNA sequence: TGTGCCAGCAGTGCCTCTTTCGGGACAGCTGCTAAAGAGCAGTACTTC. It yields the protein CASSASFGTAAKEQYF.

V is TRBV6-2 or TRBV6-3 and J is TRBJ1-4; D unclear. Germline CDR1 MNHEY, CDR2 SVGEGT. Trimming removed 4 bases from V and 3 bases from J, with 12 bases in between. This CDR3 has 15 amino acids. The CDR3 DNA reads as TGTGCCAGCAGTTTATCGGCAGGTCCTAATGAAAAACTGTTTTTT. This sequence encodes CASSLSAGPNEKLFF.

The V call is TRBV6-5, the J call TRBJ2-4; the match to TRBD1 covers 10 bases. Losses at the gene ends were 5 bases for V and 6 bases for J; bases not matched to a gene: 7. The germline gives CDR1 MNHEY, CDR2 SVGAGI. The CDR3 is 15 residues long. The CDR3, as DNA: TGTGCCAGCAGTCTCGGACAGGGGGGGAGAAACATTCAGTACTTC. It encodes CASSLGQGGRNIQYF.